Many counts were recorded for the clone carrying this TCR beta chain. Its target is not known. These data come from a study of T cells after yellow fever vaccination. Study-level findings and limits: Clones that expanded after primary vaccination mostly reappeared after the booster (nearly 98% CD4, roughly 90% CD8). Though weaker, the secondary response peaked faster, on day 5 versus 15.

MiXCR was run by TCRdb on the 5' RACE reads, yielding one entry per CDR3 protein. The repertoire holds about 220,000 distinct CDR3 sequences, 3% to 3.5% seen once, with approximately 3.5% in the top ten. The TCR comes from a man between 18 and 29 years old who received the YFV17D yellow fever vaccine. Material: CD4+ T cells sorted from PBMCs, obtained 10 days after the yellow fever booster vaccination.

The CDR3 region is CATSDPGLAGDEQFF. Here the CDR3 DNA reads TGTGCCACCAGTGATCCCGGACTAGCGGGTGATGAGCAGTTCTTC. The rearrangement uses TRBV24-1 and TRBJ2-1; 11 nucleotides line up with TRBD2. Germline V gene data show CDR1 as KGHDR and CDR2 as SFDVKD. V dropped 3 bases and J dropped 8; count of bases not matched to a gene: 5. The CDR3 extends over 15 amino acids.